A single sample is the source of the 15 T cell receptor beta chains below, sequenced in a study of cytomegalovirus exposure and HLA in healthy donors. PCR used 60 Vbeta primers and 13 Jbeta primers. The assay was immunoSEQ multiplex PCR, and TCRdb's table has in-frame clones only and misses some. The sample shows over 100,000 clones, 70% to 85% of them seen only once. The sequencing input was PBMCs. All receptors derive from a woman between 18 and 29 years old in good health and CMV-seropositive.

This clone was recorded only once. The chain uses TRBV5-1 and TRBJ2-1, with a tentative D call TRBD1 (5 bases). Trimming cost V 3 bases and J 10 bases, with 8 bases left between them. Germline V gene sequence: CDR1 SGHRS, CDR2 YFSETQ. CDR3 length equals 11 residues. CDR3 sequence reads: CASSWAGEQFF. CDR3 bases: TGCGCCAGCAGCTGGGCAGGGGAGCAGTTCTTC.

This clone was observed a few times. J is TRBJ1-1 and V is TRBV19, with 9 bases lining up with TRBD1. Germline assignment: CDR1 LNHDA and CDR2 SQIVND (reference sequence). After removal of 5 bases from V and 4 bases from J, the junction contained 8 bases not matched to a gene. The CDR3 covers 15 residues. The CDR3 bases are TGTGCCAGTAGTCCCTGGGACAGGGCTGGCACTGAAGCTTTCTTT. As protein: CASSPWDRAGTEAFF.

V is TRBV10-3 and J is TRBJ2-5; no reliable D call. Germline CDR1 and CDR2: ENHRY and SYGVKD. The CDR3 has 13 residues. The V end was cut by 5 bases, the J end by 5 bases, with 12 bases between. DNA for the CDR3: TGTGCCATCAGTTTTGGGCCTGGGGAGACCCAGTACTTC. Translation: CAISFGPGETQYF.

The chain uses TRBV7-9 and TRBJ1-3, with 8 bases that match TRBD1. Germline CDR1 and CDR2: SEHNR and FQNEAQ (reference sequence). The CDR3 length is 17 residues. The trim removed 5 bases at V and 8 bases at J, leaving 17 bases unmatched. CDR3 nucleotide sequence: TGTGCCAGCAGCCCGCGGACAGGGAGATGGGGACGGGACACCATATATTTT. Translated, it gives CASSPRTGRWGRDTIYF. The complete variable domain, with remaining parts taken from reference TRBV7-9 and TRBJ1-3, reads DTGVSQNPRHKITKRGQNVTFRCDPISEHNRLYWYRQTLGQGPEFLTYFQNEAQLEKSRLLSDRFSAERPKGSFSTLEIQRTEQGDSAMYLCASSPRTGRWGRDTIYFGEGSWLTVV.

The rearrangement links TRBV5-1 to TRBJ2-1; 12 nucleotides align to TRBD2. The CDR3 length is 16 residues. V was pared by 0 bases and J by 5 bases, with 3 bases of the junction left unmatched. Looked up from germline, CDR1 is SGHRS and CDR2 is YFSETQ. DNA for the CDR3: TGCGCCAGCAGCTTGGGGGCTAGCGGGGGGGACAATGAGCAGTTCTTC. Protein product: CASSLGASGGDNEQFF.

About this clone itself: The junction departs from germline at one end; a sequencing error may be responsible. V gene TRBV7-7 combines with J gene TRBJ2-5; 7 nucleotides align to TRBD1. Germline CDR1 is SSHAT and CDR2 is FNYEAQ (reference sequence). CDR3 length equals 14 residues. The CDR3 nucleotides read TGTGCTAGCAGCCCCCGGACAGGCCAAGAGACCCAGTACTTC. It translates to CASSPRTGQETQYF.

The DNA for the CDR3 is TGCAGCGTTACCGGGAGGGCGACTGATACGCAGTATTTT. It specifies CSVTGRATDTQYF. This chain joins TRBV29-1 and TRBJ2-3, with 8 bases matching TRBD2. Germline V gene data show CDR1 as SQVTM and CDR2 as ANQGSEA. J gave up 6 bases and V 5 bases, and 7 bases lay outside the gene matches. The CDR3 length is 13 residues.

This chain joins TRBV11-2 and TRBJ2-2; D gene unclear. This CDR3 has 13 amino acids. CDR1 is SGHAT and CDR2 is FQNNGV in the germline V gene. V was trimmed by 5 bases and J by 2 bases, leaving 6 bases between them. This CDR3 reads CASSLLNTGELFF. CDR3 bases: TGTGCCAGCAGCCTCCTCAACACCGGGGAGCTGTTTTTT.

The chain carries TRBV2 and TRBJ2-5, with 10 bases aligning to TRBD2. Losses at the gene ends were 10 bases for V and 5 bases for J; bases not matched to a gene: 7. Per germline, CDR1 SNHLY and CDR2 FYNNEI. This CDR3 region has 13 residues. For the CDR3, the DNA is TGTGCCACAGCGGGGGGGCCGTGGGAGACCCAGTACTTC. Translating gives CATAGGPWETQYF.

This clone was seen only once. The chain joins TRBV6-4 to TRBJ2-3; 14 bases are shared with TRBD2. Germline V CDR1 and CDR2: MRHNA, SNTAGT. The CDR3 extends over 17 amino acids. Trimming removed 2 bases from V and 8 bases from J; junction bases left unmatched: 9. CDR3 nucleotides: TGTGCCAGCAGTGACGCCGGGACTAGCGGGGGTCCAGGTACGCAGTATTTT. Amino acids: CASSDAGTSGGPGTQYF.

The genes are TRBV7-2 and TRBJ2-1; D perhaps matches TRBD1 (5 bases). Between the trimmed V and J ends, which lost 1 base and 4 bases, there was a span of 11 bases. The CDR3 length is 15 residues. Germline V gene data show CDR1 as SGHTA and CDR2 as FQGNSA. In nucleotides, the CDR3 is TGTGCCAGCAGCTTAGAGGTGGGGCGGTACAATGAGCAGTTCTTC. This sequence encodes CASSLEVGRYNEQFF.

The chain carries TRBV5-1 and TRBJ2-5; D gene ambiguous. Trimming shortened V by 1 base and J by 5 bases, and 3 bases separated the two germline ends. The CDR3 spans 11 residues. CDR1 is SGHRS, CDR2 YFSETQ, per germline. CDR3: CASSLSETQYF. The DNA of the CDR3 is TGCGCCAGCAGCTTGTCGGAGACCCAGTACTTC.

The chain has TRBV30 and TRBJ2-7; 8 positions agree with TRBD2. This CDR3 has 12 residues. Germline V gene data show CDR1 as GTSNPN and CDR2 as SVGIG (reference sequence). V trimming: 8 bases; J trimming: 3 bases; junction bases outside the gene matches: 6. CDR3 DNA: TGTGCCCACCACGGGGGGGGCTACGAGCAGTACTTC. Encoded protein: CAHHGGGYEQYF. Based on the CDR3 plus reference TRBV30 and TRBJ2-7, the full variable domain is SQTIHQWPATLVQPVGSPLSLECTVEGTSNPNLYWYRQAAGRGLQLLFYSVGIGQISSEVPQNLSASRPQDRQFILSSKKLLLSDSGFYLCAHHGGGYEQYFGPGTRLTVT.

This clone was found a few times. The CDR3 DNA reads as TGTGCCAGCAGTGAACTACGCGGGGATACGCAGTATTTT. Translated: CASSELRGDTQYF. The chain has TRBV6-4 and TRBJ2-3; D may be TRBD2 (5 bases). CDR1 and CDR2 (germline): MRHNA, SNTAGT. V lost 3 bases and J 6 bases, leaving 10 bases between the germline ends. This CDR3 has 13 residues.

This chain joins TRBV6-4 and TRBJ2-1; 9 bases line up with TRBD2. This CDR3 is built from 16 residues. V was clipped by 0 bases and J by 5 bases; unmatched bases: 5. Germline-derived CDR1 and CDR2 are MRHNA and SNTAGT. CDR3 nucleotides: TGTGCCAGCAGTGACTCGGCTAGCGGGGAGAACAATGAGCAGTTCTTC. This gives the protein CASSDSASGENNEQFF.